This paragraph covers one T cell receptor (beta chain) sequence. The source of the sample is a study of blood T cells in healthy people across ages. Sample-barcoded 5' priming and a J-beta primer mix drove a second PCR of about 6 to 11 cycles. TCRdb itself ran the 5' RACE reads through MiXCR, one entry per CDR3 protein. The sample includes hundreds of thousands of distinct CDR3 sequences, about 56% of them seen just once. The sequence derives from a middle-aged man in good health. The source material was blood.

As DNA, the CDR3 is TGCAGTGCTCTCTCTATCGGAAATTCACCCCTCCACTTT. It yields the protein CSALSIGNSPLHF. The V gene is TRBV20-1, the J gene TRBJ1-6; D not certain. In germline, CDR1 is DFQATT, CDR2 SNEGSKA (reference sequence). Trimming shortened V by 5 bases and J by 7 bases, and 12 bases separated the two germline ends. The CDR3 covers 13 residues.